This TCR beta chain was captured in a study of T cells after yellow fever vaccination. Study-wide context: Each low-cell-number fraction was prepared by means of SMART-Seq v4 Ultra Low Input. The study, taken as a whole, reports: Only a small proportion of the clonotypes turned up in both the CD4 and the CD8 compartments, likely arising from convergent recombination. FACS-sorted repertoires could harbor abundant contaminating bulk-population clonotypes.

On this clonotype: The antigen remains unidentified.

Per germline, CDR1 SQVTM and CDR2 ANQGSEA. Trimming removed 7 bases at V and 5 bases at J, with 11 bases between. The CDR3 has 12 residues. MiXCR, applied by TCRdb to the 5' RACE reads, yields one record per CDR3 protein. The sample lists about 68,000 distinct CDR3 sequences, over 6% occurring once. This chain links TRBV29-1 with TRBJ2-2; TRBD2 might be the D (5 bases). The sequence was obtained from a man aged 18 to 30 who received the YFV17D yellow fever vaccine. The sequencing here drew on CD8+ T cells sorted from PBMCs, taken 45 days after the first yellow fever vaccination. The CDR3 sequence: CSAASLTGELFF. The CDR3 nucleotides read TGCAGCGCGGCTAGCCTAACCGGGGAGCTGTTTTTT.